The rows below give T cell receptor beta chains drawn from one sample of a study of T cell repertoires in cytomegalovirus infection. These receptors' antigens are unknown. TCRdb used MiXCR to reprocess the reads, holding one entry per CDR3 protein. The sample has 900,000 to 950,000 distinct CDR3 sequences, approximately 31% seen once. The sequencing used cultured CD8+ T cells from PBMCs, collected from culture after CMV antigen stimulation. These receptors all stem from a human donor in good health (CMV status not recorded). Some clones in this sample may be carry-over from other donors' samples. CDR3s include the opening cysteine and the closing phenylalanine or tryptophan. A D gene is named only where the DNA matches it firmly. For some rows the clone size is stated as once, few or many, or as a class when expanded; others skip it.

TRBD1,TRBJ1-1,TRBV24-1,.,CATSVSQGAEAFF,TGTGCCACCAGTGTCTCACAGGGGGCTGAAGCTTTCTTT
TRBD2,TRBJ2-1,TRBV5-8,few,CASSLSGASGGPNEQFF,TGTGCCAGCAGCTTGTCGGGGGCCAGCGGGGGGCCCAATGAGCAGTTCTTC
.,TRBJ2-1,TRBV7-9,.,CASSLGGPGNEQFF,TGTGCCAGCAGCTTAGGGGGGCCGGGAAATGAGCAGTTCTTC
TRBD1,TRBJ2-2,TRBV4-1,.,CASSPPGDRYTGELFF,TGCGCCAGCAGCCCCCCCGGGGACAGATACACCGGGGAGCTGTTTTTT
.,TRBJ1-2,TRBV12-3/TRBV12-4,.,CASSFRGGLHGYTF,TGTGCCAGCAGTTTTCGTGGGGGCTTACATGGCTACACCTTC
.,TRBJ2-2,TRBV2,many,CASTRPGELFF,TGTGCCAGCACCAGGCCCGGGGAGCTGTTTTTT
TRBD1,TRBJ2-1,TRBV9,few,CASSVDGDSLLNEQFF,TGTGCCAGCAGCGTAGATGGGGACAGCCTTTTGAATGAGCAGTTCTTC
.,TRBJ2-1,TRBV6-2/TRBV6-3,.,CVSSSPRTLYIEQFF,TGTGTCAGCAGTTCGCCCAGGACCTTGTACATTGAGCAGTTCTTC
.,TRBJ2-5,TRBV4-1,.,CASSQEGTGEETQYF,TGCGCCAGCAGCCAGGAAGGTACAGGAGAAGAGACCCAGTACTTC
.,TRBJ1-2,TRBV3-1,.,CASSRPDSFRNYGYTF,TGTGCCAGCAGCCGACCAGACAGTTTCCGTAACTATGGCTACACCTTC
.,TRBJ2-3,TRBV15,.,CATSTLTSQGRGDTQYF,TGTGCCACCAGCACGTTAACCTCCCAGGGGCGGGGGGATACGCAGTATTTT
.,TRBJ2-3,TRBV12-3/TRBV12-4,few,CASRSGGIMNTQYF,TGTGCCAGCAGGAGTGGAGGTATCATGAATACGCAGTATTTT
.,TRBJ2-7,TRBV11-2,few,CASSPSTYYEQYF,TGTGCCAGCAGCCCATCCACCTACTACGAGCAGTACTTC
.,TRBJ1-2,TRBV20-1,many,CSARDGAKANYGYTF,TGCAGTGCTAGAGATGGAGCCAAAGCTAACTATGGCTACACCTTC
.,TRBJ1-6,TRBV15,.,CATYPGRGSPLHF,TGTGCCACCTATCCGGGCCGGGGGTCACCCCTCCACTTT
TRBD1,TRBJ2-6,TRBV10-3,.,CAIKDRANSGANVLTF,TGTGCCATAAAGGACAGGGCCAACTCTGGGGCCAACGTCCTGACTTTC
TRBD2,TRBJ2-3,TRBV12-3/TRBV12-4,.,CASSRLAGHPGTDAQYF,TGTGCCAGCAGCCGACTAGCGGGGCACCCGGGCACAGATGCGCAGTATTTT
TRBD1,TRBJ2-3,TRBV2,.,CASQDRGSADTQYF,TGTGCCAGCCAAGACAGGGGGTCGGCGGATACGCAGTATTTT
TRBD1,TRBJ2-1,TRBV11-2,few,CASSHGTGGYEQFF,TGTGCCAGCAGCCACGGGACAGGGGGGTATGAGCAGTTCTTC
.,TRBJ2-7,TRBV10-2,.,CASSDPGHGSYEQYF,TGCGCCAGCAGTGACCCGGGACACGGGTCCTACGAGCAGTACTTC
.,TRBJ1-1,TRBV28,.,CANSFKTAVNTEAFF,TGTGCCAACAGTTTTAAAACGGCGGTGAACACTGAAGCTTTCTTT
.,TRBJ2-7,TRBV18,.,CASSPRSLPGPYEQYF,TGTGCCAGCTCACCACGTTCTCTTCCCGGACCCTACGAGCAGTACTTC
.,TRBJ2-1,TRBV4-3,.,CASSQARRGPRGEQFF,TGCGCCAGCAGCCAAGCACGGCGGGGGCCGCGGGGTGAGCAGTTCTTC
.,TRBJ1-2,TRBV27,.,CASKPGHRLDGYTF,TGTGCCAGCAAACCGGGACATCGCTTAGATGGCTACACCTTC
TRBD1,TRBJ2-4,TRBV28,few,CASSLSGQGYLNIQYF,TGTGCCAGCAGTTTATCTGGACAGGGCTACCTAAACATTCAGTACTTC
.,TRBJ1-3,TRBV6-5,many,CASSYDRSGNTIYF,TGTGCCAGCAGTTACGATCGGTCCGGAAACACCATATATTTT
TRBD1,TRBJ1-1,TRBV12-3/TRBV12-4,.,CASRQGQGARTEAFF,TGTGCCAGCAGACAGGGACAGGGGGCGCGTACTGAAGCTTTCTTT
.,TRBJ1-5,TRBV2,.,CASDVSGTQPPNQPQHF,TGTGCCAGCGATGTCTCCGGGACCCAACCACCCAATCAGCCCCAGCATTTT
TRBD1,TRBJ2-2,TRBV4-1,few,CASSHPGTGNTGELFF,TGCGCCAGCAGCCACCCCGGGACAGGGAACACCGGGGAGCTGTTTTTT
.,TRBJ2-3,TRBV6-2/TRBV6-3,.,CASSCAGPSTDTQYF,TGTGCCAGCAGTTGCGCAGGGCCTAGCACAGATACGCAGTATTTT
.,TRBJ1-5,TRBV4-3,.,CASSQEGGQINQPQHF,TGCGCCAGCAGCCAAGAGGGGGGCCAAATTAATCAGCCCCAGCATTTT
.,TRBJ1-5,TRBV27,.,CASSLYPSAGIQPQHF,TGTGCCAGCAGTTTATATCCGAGTGCAGGGATTCAGCCCCAGCATTTT
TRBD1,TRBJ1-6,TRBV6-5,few,CASSYAKRGQLYNSPLHF,TGTGCCAGCAGTTACGCTAAAAGGGGACAGCTCTATAATTCACCCCTCCACTTT
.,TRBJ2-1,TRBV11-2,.,CASSQTSHFGSYNEQFF,TGTGCCAGCAGCCAAACAAGTCACTTTGGCTCCTACAATGAGCAGTTCTTC
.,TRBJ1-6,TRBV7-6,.,CASSLGSGQGSSPLHF,TGTGCCAGCAGCCTGGGTTCGGGACAAGGGTCTTCACCCCTCCACTTT
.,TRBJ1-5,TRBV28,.,CASRRSPNSNQPQHF,TGTGCCAGCAGAAGAAGCCCGAATAGCAATCAGCCCCAGCATTTT
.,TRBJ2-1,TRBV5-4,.,CASSFEDGVYNEQFF,TGTGCCAGCAGCTTCGAGGACGGCGTTTACAATGAGCAGTTCTTC
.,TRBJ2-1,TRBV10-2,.,CASSPRTEQFF,TGCGCCAGCAGTCCCAGGACTGAGCAGTTCTTC
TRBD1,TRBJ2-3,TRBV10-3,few,CAISVIQGAIDTQYF,TGTGCCATCAGTGTAATACAGGGGGCTATAGATACGCAGTATTTT
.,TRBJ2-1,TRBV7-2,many,CASSLEGVYNEQFF,TGTGCCAGCAGCTTAGAGGGGGTATACAATGAGCAGTTCTTC
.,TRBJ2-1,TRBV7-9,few,CASSLVGAQFF,TGTGCCAGCAGCTTAGTGGGCGCTCAGTTCTTC
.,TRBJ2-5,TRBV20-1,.,CSARGPGSGTLQETQYF,TGCAGTGCTAGGGGCCCGGGGTCAGGGACCCTCCAAGAGACCCAGTACTTC
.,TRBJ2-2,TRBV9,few,CASSEGDPDTGELFF,TGTGCCAGCAGCGAGGGTGACCCGGACACCGGGGAGCTGTTTTTT
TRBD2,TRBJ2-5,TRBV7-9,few,CASSTGLAGNQETQYF,TGTGCCAGCAGCACGGGACTAGCGGGGAACCAAGAGACCCAGTACTTC
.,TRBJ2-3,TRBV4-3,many,CASSQDSPGSGTDTQYF,TGCGCCAGCAGCCAAGACTCGCCCGGATCGGGGACAGATACGCAGTATTTT
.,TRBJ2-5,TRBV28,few,CASSLTSGWAKEETQYF,TGTGCCAGCAGTTTAACCAGCGGATGGGCCAAGGAAGAGACCCAGTACTTC
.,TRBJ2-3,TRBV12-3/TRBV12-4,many,CASSLGAGTDTQYF,TGTGCCAGCAGTTTAGGGGCTGGCACAGATACGCAGTATTTT
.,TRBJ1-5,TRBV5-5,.,CASSHFGSGAGDRNQPQHF,TGTGCCAGCAGCCACTTCGGGTCAGGGGCCGGTGATCGCAATCAGCCCCAGCATTTT
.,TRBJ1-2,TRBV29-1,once,CSVYPAQEYGYTF,TGCAGCGTTTACCCGGCACAGGAGTATGGCTACACCTTC
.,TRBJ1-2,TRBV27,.,CASMGAGANYGYTF,TGTGCCAGCATGGGAGCTGGAGCTAACTATGGCTACACCTTC
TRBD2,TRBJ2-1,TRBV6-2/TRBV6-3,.,CASSYGLAGAEQFF,TGTGCCAGCAGTTACGGACTAGCGGGGGCAGAGCAGTTCTTC
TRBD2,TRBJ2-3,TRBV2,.,CASSPGTSGEGTQYF,TGTGCCAGCAGTCCGGGGACTAGCGGGGAAGGTACGCAGTATTTT
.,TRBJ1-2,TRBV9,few,CASRDSHGYGYTF,TGTGCCAGCAGGGACAGCCACGGCTATGGCTACACCTTC
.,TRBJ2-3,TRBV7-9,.,CASSLRGARDTQYF,TGTGCCAGCAGCTTAAGGGGGGCGAGGGATACGCAGTATTTT
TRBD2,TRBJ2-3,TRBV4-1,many,CASSPHGMGGGSDTQYF,TGCGCCAGCAGCCCCCACGGGATGGGCGGGGGATCAGATACGCAGTATTTT